One T cell receptor beta chain is described in this entry. The antigen it binds to is not known. Per-nucleotide qualities are absent, and no much larger clonotype sits a single base away. The germline V gene (reference sequence) gives CDR1 as GTSNPN and CDR2 as SVGIG. V sheds 4 bases and J sheds 1 base, leaving 13 bases between their ends. The CDR3 has 14 amino acids, counting the end cysteine and phenylalanine. CDR3 DNA is the only sequence kept; it has 42 bases, read in frame from the first base. The sample comes from a study of control samples from healthy donors and cancer patients (dated by TCRdb to the early 2020s). Preparation of the library involved the immunoSEQ multiplex PCR assay. Entries here come from immuneACCESS through TCRdb and include only in-frame sequences with V and J called. Some clones fail to appear in such tables; in the studies checked, an unresolved V gene covers under half of the shortfall, and the cause of the remainder is unknown. This sample lists more than 110,000 clones; over 85% were detected once. Jointly, the top ten make up about 11% of the sample.

The sequencing sample was made of blood. The rearrangement combines TRBV30 with TRBJ1-1; a tentative D match to TRBD1 spans 5 bases. The origin of this receptor is a man aged 25-45 years in good health. The CDR3: CAWTPGLRNTEAFF. The DNA reads as follows: TGTGCCTGGACTCCGGGACTAAGGAACACTGAAGCTTTCTTT.